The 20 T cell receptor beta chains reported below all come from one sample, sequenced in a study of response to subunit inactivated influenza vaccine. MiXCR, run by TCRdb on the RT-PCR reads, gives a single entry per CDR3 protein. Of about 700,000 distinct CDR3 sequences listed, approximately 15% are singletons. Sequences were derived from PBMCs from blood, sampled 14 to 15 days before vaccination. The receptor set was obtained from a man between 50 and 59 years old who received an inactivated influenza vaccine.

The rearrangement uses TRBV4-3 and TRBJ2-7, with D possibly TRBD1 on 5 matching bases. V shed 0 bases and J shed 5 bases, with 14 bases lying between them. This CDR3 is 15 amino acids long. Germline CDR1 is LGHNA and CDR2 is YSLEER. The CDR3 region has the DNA TGCGCCAGCAGCCAAGAGATGGGGCTCGGAGACGAGCAGTACTTC. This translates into CASSQEMGLGDEQYF.

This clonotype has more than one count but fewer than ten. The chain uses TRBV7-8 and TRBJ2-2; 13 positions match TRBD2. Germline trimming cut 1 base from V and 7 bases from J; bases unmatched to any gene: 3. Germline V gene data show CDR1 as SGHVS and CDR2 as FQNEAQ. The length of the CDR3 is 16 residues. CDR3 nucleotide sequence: TGTGCCAGCAGCTTAGAGGGACTAGCGGGATACGGGGAGCTGTTTTTT. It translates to CASSLEGLAGYGELFF.

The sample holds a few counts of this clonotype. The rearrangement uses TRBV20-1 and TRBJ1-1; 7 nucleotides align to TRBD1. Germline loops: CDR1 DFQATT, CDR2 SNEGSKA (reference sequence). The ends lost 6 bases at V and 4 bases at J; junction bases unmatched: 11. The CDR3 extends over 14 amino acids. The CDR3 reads CSALKDRAPTEAFF. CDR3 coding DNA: TGCAGTGCCCTAAAAGACAGGGCCCCCACTGAAGCTTTCTTT.

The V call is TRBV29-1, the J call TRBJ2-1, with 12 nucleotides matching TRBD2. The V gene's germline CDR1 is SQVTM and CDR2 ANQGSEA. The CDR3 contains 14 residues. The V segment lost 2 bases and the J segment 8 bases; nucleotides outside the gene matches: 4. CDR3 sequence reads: CSVELAGGPYEQFF. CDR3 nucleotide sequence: TGCAGCGTTGAACTAGCGGGAGGGCCGTATGAGCAGTTCTTC.

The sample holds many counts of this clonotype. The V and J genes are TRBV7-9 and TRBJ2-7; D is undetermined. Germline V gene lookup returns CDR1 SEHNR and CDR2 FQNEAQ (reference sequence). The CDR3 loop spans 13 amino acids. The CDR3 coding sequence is TGTGCGAGCTTGGCGGAGAACTCCTACGAGCAGTACTTC. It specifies CASLAENSYEQYF.

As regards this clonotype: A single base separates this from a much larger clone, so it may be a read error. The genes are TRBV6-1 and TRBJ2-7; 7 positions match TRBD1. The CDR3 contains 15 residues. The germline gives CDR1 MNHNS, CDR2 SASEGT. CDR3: CASSFGQAYSYGQYF. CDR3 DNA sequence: TGTGCCAGCAGCTTCGGACAGGCATACTCCTACGGGCAGTACTTC.

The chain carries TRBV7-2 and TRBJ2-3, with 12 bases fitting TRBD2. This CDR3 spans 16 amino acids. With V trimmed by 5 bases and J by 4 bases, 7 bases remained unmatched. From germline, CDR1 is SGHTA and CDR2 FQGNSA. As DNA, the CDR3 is TGTGCCAGCAGCGGTCGACTAGCGGGAGCCGCAGATACGCAGTATTTT. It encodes CASSGRLAGAADTQYF.

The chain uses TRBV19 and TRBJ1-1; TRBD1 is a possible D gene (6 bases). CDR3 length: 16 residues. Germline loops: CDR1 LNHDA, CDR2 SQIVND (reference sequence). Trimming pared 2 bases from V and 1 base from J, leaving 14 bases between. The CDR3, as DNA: TGTGCCAGTAGTATATACTTCGGGGGGCCGAACACTGAAGCTTTCTTT. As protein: CASSIYFGGPNTEAFF.

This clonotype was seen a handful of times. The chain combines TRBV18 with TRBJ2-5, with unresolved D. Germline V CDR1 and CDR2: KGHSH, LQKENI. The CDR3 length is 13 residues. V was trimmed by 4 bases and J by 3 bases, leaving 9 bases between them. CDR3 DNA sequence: TGTGCCAGCTCACTCCAAAATAAAGAGACCCAGTACTTC. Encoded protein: CASSLQNKETQYF.

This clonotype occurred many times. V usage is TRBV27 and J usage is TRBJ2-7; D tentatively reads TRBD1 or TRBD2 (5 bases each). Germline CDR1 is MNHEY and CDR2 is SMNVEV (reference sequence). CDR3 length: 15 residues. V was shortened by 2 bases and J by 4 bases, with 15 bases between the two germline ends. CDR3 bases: TGTGCCAGCAGTTTACGGGGACGGGGCGAGTACGAGCAGTACTTC. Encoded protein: CASSLRGRGEYEQYF.

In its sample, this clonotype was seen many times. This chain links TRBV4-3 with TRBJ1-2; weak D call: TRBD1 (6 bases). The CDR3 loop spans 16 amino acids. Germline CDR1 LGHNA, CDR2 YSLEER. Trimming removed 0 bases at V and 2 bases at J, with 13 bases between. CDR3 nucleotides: TGCGCCAGCAGCCAAGATTGGGGACAACGGAACTATGGCTACACCTTC. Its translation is CASSQDWGQRNYGYTF.

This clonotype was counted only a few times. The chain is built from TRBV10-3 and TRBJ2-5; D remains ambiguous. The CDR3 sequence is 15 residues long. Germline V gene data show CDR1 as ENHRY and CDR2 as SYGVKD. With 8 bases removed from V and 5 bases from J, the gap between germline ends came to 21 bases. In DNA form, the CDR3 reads TGTGCCATCGGGGTTCGGCTGGGGTACCTTGAGACCCAGTACTTC. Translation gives CAIGVRLGYLETQYF.

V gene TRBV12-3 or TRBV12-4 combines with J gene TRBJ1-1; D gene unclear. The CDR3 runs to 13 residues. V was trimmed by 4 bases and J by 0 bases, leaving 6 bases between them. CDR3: CASSSWLNTEAFF. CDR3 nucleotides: TGTGCCAGCAGTTCCTGGTTGAACACTGAAGCTTTCTTT.

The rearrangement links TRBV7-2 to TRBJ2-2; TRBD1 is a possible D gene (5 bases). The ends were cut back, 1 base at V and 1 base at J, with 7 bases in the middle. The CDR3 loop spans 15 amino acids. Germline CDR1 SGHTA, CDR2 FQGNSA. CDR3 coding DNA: TGTGCCAGCAGCTTAGGACAGAAGAACACCGGGGAGCTGTTTTTT. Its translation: CASSLGQKNTGELFF.

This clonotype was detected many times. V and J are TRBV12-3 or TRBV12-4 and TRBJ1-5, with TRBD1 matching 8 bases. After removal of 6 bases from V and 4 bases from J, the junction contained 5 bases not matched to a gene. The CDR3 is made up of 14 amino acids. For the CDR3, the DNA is TGTGCCAGCAGATCAGGGGGCAGGAATCAGCCCCAGCATTTT. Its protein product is CASRSGGRNQPQHF.

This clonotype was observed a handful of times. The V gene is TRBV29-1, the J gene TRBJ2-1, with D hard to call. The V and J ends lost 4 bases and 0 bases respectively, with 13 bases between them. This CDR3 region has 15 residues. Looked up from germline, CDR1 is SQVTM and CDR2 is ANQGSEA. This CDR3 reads CSVGRSDGSYNEQFF. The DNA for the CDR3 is TGCAGCGTTGGCAGGAGCGACGGCTCCTACAATGAGCAGTTCTTC.

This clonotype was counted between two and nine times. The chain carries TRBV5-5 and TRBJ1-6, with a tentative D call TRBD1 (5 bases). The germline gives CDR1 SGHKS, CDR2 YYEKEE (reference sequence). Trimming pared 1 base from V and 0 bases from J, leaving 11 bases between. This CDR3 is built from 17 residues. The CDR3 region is CASSLLGPSSYNSPLHF. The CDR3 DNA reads TGTGCCAGCAGCTTGTTGGGACCTAGCTCCTATAATTCACCCCTCCACTTT.

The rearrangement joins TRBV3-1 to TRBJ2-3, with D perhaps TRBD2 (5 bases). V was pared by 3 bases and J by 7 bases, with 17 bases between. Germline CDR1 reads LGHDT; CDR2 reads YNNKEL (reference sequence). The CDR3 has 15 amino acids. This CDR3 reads CASSHGMGITYTQYF. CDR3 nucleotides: TGTGCCAGCAGCCACGGGATGGGGATAACGTATACGCAGTATTTT.

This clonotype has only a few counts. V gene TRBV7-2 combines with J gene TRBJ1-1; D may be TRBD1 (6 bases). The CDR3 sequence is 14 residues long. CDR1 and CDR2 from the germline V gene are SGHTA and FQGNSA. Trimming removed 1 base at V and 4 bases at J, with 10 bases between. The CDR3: CASSLEGGPTEAFF. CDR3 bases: TGTGCCAGCAGCTTAGAGGGGGGACCCACTGAAGCTTTCTTT.

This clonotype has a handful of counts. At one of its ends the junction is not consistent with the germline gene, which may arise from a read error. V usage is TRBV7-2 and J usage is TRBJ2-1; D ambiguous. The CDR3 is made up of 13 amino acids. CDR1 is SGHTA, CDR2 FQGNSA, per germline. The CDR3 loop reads CASSQPSHNEQFF. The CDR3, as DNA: TGTGCCAGCAGCCAACCCTCCCACAATGAGCAGTTCTTC.